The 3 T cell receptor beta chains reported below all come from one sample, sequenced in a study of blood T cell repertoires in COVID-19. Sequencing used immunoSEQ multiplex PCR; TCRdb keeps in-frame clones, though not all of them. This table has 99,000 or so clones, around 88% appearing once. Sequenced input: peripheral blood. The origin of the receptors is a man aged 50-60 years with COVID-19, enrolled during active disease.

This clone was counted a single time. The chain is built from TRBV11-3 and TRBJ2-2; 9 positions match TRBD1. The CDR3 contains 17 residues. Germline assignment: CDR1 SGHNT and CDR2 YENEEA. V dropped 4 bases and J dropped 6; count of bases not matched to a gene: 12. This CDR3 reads CASSSPWGDRDAGELFF. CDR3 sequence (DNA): TGTGCCAGCAGCTCCCCCTGGGGGGACAGGGACGCCGGGGAGCTGTTTTTT. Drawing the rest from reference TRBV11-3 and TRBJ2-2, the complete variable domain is EAGVVQSPRYKIIEKKQPVAFWCNPISGHNTLYWYLQNLGQGPELLIRYENEEAVDDSQLPKDRFSAERLKGVDSTLKIQPAELGDSAVYLCASSSPWGDRDAGELFFGEGSRLTVL.

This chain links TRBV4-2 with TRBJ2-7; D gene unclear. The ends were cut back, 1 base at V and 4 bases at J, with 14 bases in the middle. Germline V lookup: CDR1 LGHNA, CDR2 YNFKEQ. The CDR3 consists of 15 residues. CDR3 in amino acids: CASSQALAVGYEQYF. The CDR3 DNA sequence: TGTGCCAGCAGCCAAGCTTTAGCCGTTGGGTACGAGCAGTACTTC.

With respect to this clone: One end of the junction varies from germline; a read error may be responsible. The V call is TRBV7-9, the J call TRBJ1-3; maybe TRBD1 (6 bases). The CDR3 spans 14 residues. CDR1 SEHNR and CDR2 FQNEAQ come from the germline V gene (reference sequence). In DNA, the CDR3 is TGTGCCAGCAGCCTAGCGCAGGGGGGAAACACCATATATTTT. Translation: CASSLAQGGNTIYF.